This T cell receptor beta chain was identified during a study of blood T cell repertoires in COVID-19. CDR3 length: 16 residues. V was pared by 0 bases and J by 0 bases, with 9 bases between. CDR1 and CDR2 from the germline V gene are LNHNV and YYDKDF (reference sequence). Here immunoSEQ multiplex PCR was the method, and the copy in TCRdb shows in-frame clones only, minus some. The sample lists 110,000 to 150,000 clones, roughly 84% occurring once. The sequence was collected from a human donor in a cohort sampled during active COVID-19. This chain connects TRBV15 to TRBJ1-3; tentative D call: TRBD1 (5 bases). Sequenced: peripheral blood. The CDR3 coding sequence is TGTGCCACCAGCAGAGATCGGGGGAGCTCTGGAAACACCATATATTTT. Translation: CATSRDRGSSGNTIYF.